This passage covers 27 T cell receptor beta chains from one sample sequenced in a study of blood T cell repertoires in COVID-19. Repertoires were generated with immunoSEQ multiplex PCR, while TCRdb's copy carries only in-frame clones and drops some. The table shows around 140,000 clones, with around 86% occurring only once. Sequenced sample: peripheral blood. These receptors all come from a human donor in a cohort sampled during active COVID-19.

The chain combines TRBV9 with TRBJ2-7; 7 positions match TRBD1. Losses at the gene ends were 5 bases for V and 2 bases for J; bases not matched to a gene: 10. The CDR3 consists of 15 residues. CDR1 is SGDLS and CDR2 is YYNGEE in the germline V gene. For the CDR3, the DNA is TGTGCCAGCAGTGCTGAGGGGGCTTCCGCCTACGAGCAGTACTTC. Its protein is CASSAEGASAYEQYF.

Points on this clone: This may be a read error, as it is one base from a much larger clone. The CDR3 nucleotides are TGTGCCAGCAGCGATGGACAGAACACTGAAGCTTTCTTT. Amino acids: CASSDGQNTEAFF. The chain links TRBV6-6 to TRBJ1-1; tentatively, D is TRBD1 (5 bases). Trimming shortened V by 6 bases and J by 1 base, and 9 bases separated the two germline ends. Germline lookup yields CDR1 MNHNY and CDR2 SVGAGI (reference sequence). This CDR3 has 13 residues.

Here the CDR3 reads CASSSPGGSYEQYF. CDR3 bases: TGTGCCAGTAGTAGTCCAGGGGGAAGCTACGAGCAGTACTTC. The rearrangement links TRBV19 to TRBJ2-7; 7 bases line up with TRBD1. The V and J ends lost 4 bases and 3 bases, in that order; junction bases with no gene match: 6. The CDR3 contains 14 residues. The germline V gene has CDR1 LNHDA and CDR2 SQIVND (reference sequence).

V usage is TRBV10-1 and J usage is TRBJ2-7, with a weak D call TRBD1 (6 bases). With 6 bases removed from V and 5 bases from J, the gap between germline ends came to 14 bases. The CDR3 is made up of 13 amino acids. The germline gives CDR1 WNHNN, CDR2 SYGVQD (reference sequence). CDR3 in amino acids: CASREGGVDEQYF. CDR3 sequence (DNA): TGCGCCAGCAGGGAAGGGGGAGTGGACGAGCAGTACTTC.

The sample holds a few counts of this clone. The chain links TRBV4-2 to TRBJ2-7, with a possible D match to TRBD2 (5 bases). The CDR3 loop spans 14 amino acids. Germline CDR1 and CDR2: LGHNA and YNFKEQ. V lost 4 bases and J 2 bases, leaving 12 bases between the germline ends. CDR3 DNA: TGTGCCAGCAGCCCTCGGACTGGACCCTACGAGCAGTACTTC. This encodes CASSPRTGPYEQYF.

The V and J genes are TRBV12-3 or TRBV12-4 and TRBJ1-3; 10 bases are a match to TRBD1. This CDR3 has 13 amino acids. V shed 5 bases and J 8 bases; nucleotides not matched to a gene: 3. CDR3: CASSDRGRDTIYF. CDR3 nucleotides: TGTGCCAGCAGTGACAGGGGGCGAGACACCATATATTTT.

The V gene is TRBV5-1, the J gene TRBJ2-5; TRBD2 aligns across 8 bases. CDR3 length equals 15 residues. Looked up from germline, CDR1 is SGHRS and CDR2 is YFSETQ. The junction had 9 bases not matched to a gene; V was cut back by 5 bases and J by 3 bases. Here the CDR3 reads CASSFSGTEEETQYF. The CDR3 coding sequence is TGCGCCAGCAGTTTTAGCGGGACTGAGGAAGAGACCCAGTACTTC.

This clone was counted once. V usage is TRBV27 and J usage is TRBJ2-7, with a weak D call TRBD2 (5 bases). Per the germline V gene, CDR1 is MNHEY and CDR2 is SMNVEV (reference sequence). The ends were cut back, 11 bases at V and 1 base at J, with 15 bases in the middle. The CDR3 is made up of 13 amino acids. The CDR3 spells CAASRSGSYEQYF. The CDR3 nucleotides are TGTGCCGCTAGCAGATCGGGGTCCTACGAGCAGTACTTC.

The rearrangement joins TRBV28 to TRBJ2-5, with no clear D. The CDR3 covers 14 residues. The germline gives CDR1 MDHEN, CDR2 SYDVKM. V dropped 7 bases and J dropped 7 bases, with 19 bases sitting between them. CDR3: CASTPHSPDGTQYF. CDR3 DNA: TGTGCCAGCACCCCCCACTCCCCCGATGGGACCCAGTACTTC.

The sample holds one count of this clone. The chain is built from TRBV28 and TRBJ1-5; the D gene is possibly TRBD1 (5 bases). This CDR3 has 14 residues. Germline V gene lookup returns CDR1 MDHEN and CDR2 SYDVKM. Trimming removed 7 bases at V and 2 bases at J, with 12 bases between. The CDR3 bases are TGTGCCAGCATTCAGGGTTACGGCAATCAGCCCCAGCATTTT. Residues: CASIQGYGNQPQHF.

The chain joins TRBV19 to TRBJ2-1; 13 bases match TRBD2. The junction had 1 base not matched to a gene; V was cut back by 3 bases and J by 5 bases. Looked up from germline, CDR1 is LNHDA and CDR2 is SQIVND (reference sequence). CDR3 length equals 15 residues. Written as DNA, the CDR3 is TGTGCCAGTAGTATGGGACTAGCGGGAAACAATGAGCAGTTCTTC. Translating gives CASSMGLAGNNEQFF.

CDR3 coding DNA: TGTGCCAGCAGTGGCCCAGGCAGGCTGAACACTGAAGCTTTCTTT. Protein: CASSGPGRLNTEAFF. The chain joins TRBV28 to TRBJ1-1, with unresolved D. This CDR3 is 15 amino acids long. From germline, CDR1 is MDHEN and CDR2 SYDVKM. V lost 5 bases to trimming and J lost 0 bases, with 13 bases between them.

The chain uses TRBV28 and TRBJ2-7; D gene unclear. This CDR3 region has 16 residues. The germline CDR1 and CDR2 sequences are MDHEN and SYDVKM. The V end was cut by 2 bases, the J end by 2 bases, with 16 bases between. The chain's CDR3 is CASSLVGSARTYEQYF. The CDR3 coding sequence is TGTGCCAGCAGTTTAGTCGGCTCGGCGAGGACCTACGAGCAGTACTTC.

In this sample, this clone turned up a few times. CDR3 coding DNA: TGTGCCAGCAGTTACCATTCCGGGACTAACACCTACGAGCAGTACTTC. Translated, it gives CASSYHSGTNTYEQYF. The chain couples TRBV2 to TRBJ2-7; 7 bases are a match to TRBD2. CDR1 and CDR2 from the germline V gene are SNHLY and FYNNEI. Unmatched junction bases numbered 12, after V lost 5 bases and J lost 2 bases. The CDR3 covers 16 residues.

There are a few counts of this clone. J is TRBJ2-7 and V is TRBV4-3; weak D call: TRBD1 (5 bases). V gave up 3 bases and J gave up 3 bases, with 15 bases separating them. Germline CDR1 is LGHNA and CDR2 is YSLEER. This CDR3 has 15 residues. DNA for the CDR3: TGCGCCAGCAGCCATTCTATGACAGACCACTACGAGCAGTACTTC. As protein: CASSHSMTDHYEQYF.

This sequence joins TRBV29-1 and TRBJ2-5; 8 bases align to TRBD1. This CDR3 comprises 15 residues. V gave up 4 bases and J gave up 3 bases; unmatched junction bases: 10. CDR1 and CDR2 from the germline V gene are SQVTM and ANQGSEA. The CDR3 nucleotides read TGCAGCGTTGGGCGGACAGGGACGGCCAAAGAGACCCAGTACTTC. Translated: CSVGRTGTAKETQYF.

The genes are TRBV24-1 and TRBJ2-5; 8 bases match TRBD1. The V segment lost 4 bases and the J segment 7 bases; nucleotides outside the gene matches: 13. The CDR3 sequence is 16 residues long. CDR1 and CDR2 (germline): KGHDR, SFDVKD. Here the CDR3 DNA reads TGTGCCACCAGTGACCAGAGGACAGGGTCGGTCGGGACCCAGTACTTC. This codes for CATSDQRTGSVGTQYF.

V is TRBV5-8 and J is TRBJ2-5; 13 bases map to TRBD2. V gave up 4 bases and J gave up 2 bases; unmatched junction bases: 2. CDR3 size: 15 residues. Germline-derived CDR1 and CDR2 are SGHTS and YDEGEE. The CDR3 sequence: CASSPGLAGQETQYF. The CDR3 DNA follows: TGTGCCAGCAGCCCGGGACTAGCGGGGCAAGAGACCCAGTACTTC.

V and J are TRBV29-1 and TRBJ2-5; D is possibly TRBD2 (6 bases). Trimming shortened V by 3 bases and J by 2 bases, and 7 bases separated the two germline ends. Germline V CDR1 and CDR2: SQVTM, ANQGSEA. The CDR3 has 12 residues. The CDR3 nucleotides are TGCAGCGTTGAGGAGGGTCAAGAGACCCAGTACTTC. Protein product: CSVEEGQETQYF.

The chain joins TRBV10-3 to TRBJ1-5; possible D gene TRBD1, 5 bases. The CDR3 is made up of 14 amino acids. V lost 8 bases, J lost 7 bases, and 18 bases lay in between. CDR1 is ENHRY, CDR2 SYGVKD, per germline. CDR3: CAIEWFQGRQPQHF. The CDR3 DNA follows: TGTGCCATCGAGTGGTTCCAGGGAAGGCAGCCCCAGCATTTT.

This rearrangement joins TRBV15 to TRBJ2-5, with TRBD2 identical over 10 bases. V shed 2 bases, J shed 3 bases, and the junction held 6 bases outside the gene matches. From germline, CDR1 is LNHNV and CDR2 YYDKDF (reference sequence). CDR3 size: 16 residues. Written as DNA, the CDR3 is TGTGCCACCAGCAGAAAACTCACTAGCGGGAAAGAGACCCAGTACTTC. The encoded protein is CATSRKLTSGKETQYF. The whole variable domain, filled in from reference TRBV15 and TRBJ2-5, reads DAMVIQNPRYQVTQFGKPVTLSCSQTLNHNVMYWYQQKSSQAPKLLFHYYDKDFNNEADTPDNFQSRRPNTSFCFLDIRSPGLGDTAMYLCATSRKLTSGKETQYFGPGTRLLVL.

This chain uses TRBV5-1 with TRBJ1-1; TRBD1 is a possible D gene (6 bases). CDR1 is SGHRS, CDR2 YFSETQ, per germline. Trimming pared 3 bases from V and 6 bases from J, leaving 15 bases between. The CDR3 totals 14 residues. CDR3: CASSWSTGFAEAFF. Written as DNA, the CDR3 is TGCGCCAGCAGCTGGTCGACAGGTTTTGCTGAAGCTTTCTTT.

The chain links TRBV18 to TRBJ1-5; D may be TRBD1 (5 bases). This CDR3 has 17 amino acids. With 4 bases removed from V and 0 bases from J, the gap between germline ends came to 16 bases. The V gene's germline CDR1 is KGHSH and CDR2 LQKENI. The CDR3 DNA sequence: TGTGCCAGCTCACGCACGGGGGACTCTTATAGCAATCAGCCCCAGCATTTT. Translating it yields CASSRTGDSYSNQPQHF.

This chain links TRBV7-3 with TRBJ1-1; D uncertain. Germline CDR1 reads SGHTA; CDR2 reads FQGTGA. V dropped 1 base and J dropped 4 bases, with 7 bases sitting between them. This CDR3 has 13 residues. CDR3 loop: CASSLRGGTEAFF. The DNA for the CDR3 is TGTGCCAGCAGCTTAAGGGGAGGCACTGAAGCTTTCTTT.

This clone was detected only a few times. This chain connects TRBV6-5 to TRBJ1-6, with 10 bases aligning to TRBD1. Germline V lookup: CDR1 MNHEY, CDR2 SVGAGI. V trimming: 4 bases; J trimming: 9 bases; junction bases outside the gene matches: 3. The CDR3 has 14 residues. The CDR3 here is CASSSRDRGSPLHF. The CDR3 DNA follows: TGTGCCAGCAGTTCACGGGACAGGGGTTCACCCCTCCACTTT.

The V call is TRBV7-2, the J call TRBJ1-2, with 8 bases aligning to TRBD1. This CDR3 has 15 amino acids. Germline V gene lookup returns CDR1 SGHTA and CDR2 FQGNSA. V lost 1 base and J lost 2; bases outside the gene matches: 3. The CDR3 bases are TGTGCCAGCAGCTTAGGAGGGACAGGCAACTATGGCTACACCTTC. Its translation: CASSLGGTGNYGYTF. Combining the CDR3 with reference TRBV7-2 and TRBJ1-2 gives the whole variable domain GAGVSQSPSNKVTEKGKDVELRCDPISGHTALYWYRQSLGQGLEFLIYFQGNSAPDKSGLPSDRFSAERTGGSVSTLTIQRTQQEDSAVYLCASSLGGTGNYGYTFGSGTRLTVV.

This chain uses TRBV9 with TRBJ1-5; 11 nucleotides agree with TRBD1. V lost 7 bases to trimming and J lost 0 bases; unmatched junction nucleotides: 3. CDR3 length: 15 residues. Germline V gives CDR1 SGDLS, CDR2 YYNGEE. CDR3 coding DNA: TGTGCCAGCGGACAGGGGGCATTTAGCAATCAGCCCCAGCATTTT. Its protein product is CASGQGAFSNQPQHF.